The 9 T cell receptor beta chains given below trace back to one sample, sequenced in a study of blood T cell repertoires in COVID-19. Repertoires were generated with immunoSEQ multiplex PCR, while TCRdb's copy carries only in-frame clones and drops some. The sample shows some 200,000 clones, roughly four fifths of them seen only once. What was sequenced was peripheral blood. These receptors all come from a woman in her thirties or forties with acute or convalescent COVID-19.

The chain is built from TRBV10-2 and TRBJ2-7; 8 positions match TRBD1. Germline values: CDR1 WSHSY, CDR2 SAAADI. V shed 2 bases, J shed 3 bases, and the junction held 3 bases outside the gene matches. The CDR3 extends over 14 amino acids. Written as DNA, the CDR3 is TGCGCCAGCAGTGAGGGGACAGGATTCTACGAGCAGTACTTC. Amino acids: CASSEGTGFYEQYF.

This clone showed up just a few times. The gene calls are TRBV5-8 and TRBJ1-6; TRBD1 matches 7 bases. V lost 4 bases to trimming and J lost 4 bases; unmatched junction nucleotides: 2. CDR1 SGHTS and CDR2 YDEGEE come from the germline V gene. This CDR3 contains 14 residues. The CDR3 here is CASSTGQYNSPLHF. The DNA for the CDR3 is TGTGCCAGCAGCACGGGACAGTATAATTCACCCCTCCACTTT.

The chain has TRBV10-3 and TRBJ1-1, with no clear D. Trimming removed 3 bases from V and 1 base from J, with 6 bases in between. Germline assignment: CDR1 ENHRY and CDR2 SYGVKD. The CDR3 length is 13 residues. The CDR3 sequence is CAISDGSNTEAFF. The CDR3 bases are TGTGCCATCAGTGACGGTTCGAACACTGAAGCTTTCTTT.

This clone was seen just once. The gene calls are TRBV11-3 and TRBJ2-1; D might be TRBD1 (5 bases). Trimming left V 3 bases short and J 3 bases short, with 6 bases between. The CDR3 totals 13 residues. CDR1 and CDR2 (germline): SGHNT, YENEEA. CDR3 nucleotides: TGTGCCAGCAGCTTGCAGGGCTACAATGAGCAGTTCTTC. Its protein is CASSLQGYNEQFF.

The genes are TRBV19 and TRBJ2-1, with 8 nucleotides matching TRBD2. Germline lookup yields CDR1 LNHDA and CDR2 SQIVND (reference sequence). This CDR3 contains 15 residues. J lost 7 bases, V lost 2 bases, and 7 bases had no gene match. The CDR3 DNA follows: TGTGCCAGTAGTATAAAAGCGGGGGAGGAAAATGAGCAGTTCTTC. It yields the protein CASSIKAGEENEQFF.

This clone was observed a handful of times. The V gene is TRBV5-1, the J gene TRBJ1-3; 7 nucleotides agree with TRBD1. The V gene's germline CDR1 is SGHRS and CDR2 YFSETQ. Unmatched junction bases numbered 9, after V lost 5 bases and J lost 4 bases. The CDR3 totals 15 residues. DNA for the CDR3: TGCGCCAGCAGTTTTGACAGGGTAGCAGGAAACACCATATATTTT. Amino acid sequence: CASSFDRVAGNTIYF.

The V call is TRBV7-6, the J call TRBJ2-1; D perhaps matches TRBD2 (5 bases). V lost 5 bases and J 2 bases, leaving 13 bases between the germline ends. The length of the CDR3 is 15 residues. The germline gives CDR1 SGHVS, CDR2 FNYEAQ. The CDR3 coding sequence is TGTGCCAGCAGCCCGGGGTCGGGTACCTACAATGAGCAGTTCTTC. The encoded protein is CASSPGSGTYNEQFF.

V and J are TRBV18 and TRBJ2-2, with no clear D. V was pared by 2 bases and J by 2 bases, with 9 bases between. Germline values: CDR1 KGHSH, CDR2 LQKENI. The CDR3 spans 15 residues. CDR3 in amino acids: CASSPVGINTGELFF. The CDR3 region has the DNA TGTGCCAGCTCACCAGTCGGTATTAACACCGGGGAGCTGTTTTTT.

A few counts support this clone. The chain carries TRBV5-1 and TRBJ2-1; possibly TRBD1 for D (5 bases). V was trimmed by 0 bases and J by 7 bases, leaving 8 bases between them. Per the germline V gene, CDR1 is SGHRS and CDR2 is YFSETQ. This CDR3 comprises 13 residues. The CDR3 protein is CASSLDRQNEQFF. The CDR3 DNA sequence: TGCGCCAGCAGCTTGGACCGACAGAATGAGCAGTTCTTC. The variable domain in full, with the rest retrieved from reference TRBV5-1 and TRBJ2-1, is KAGVTQTPRYLIKTRGQQVTLSCSPISGHRSVSWYQQTPGQGLQFLFEYFSETQRNKGNFPGRFSGRQFSNSRSEMNVSTLELGDSALYLCASSLDRQNEQFFGPGTRLTVL.